Below, 23 T cell receptor beta chains from the same sample are listed, as sequenced in a study of blood T cell repertoires in COVID-19. Sequencing used immunoSEQ multiplex PCR; TCRdb keeps in-frame clones, though not all of them. The repertoire holds about 70,000 clones, with about four fifths as singletons. Sequenced sample: peripheral blood. The source of these receptors is a woman between 65 and 79 years old with acute or convalescent COVID-19.

V usage is TRBV19 and J usage is TRBJ1-2, with TRBD1 identical over 9 bases. Germline V CDR1 and CDR2: LNHDA, SQIVND (reference sequence). The CDR3 consists of 15 residues. V shed 3 bases, J shed 2 bases, and the junction held 4 bases outside the gene matches. CDR3 protein: CASSISGQGNYGYTF. CDR3 bases: TGTGCCAGTAGTATCTCTGGACAGGGGAACTATGGCTACACCTTC.

This chain connects TRBV25-1 to TRBJ2-7, with TRBD1 matching 8 bases. CDR1 and CDR2 (germline): MGHDK, SYGVNS. J gave up 5 bases and V 3 bases, and 9 bases lay outside the gene matches. This CDR3 region has 15 residues. This CDR3 reads CASSEDRESSNEQYF. CDR3 in DNA: TGTGCCAGCAGTGAGGACAGGGAAAGTTCCAACGAGCAGTACTTC.

By sample fraction, this clone is medium-sized. The chain combines TRBV28 with TRBJ1-2; perhaps TRBD1 as D (5 bases). The CDR3 is 14 amino acids. The germline gives CDR1 MDHEN, CDR2 SYDVKM. V lost 6 bases, J lost 6 bases, and 17 bases lay in between. In nucleotides, the CDR3 is TGTGCCAGCAGCGCTGGCCAGGGAAGGGATGGCTACACCTTC. Translating gives CASSAGQGRDGYTF.

J is TRBJ2-1 and V is TRBV9; 7 positions agree with TRBD1. This CDR3 has 15 residues. CDR1 and CDR2 (germline): SGDLS, YYNGEE. Trimming removed 4 bases from V and 5 bases from J; junction bases left unmatched: 9. In nucleotides, the CDR3 is TGTGCCAGCAGCAAAGGGACAGAACCCCACAATGAGCAGTTCTTC. Its protein product is CASSKGTEPHNEQFF.

The genes are TRBV19 and TRBJ1-2; 7 bases are shared with TRBD1. This CDR3 region has 15 residues. V shed 10 bases and J 4 bases; nucleotides not matched to a gene: 15. Germline lookup yields CDR1 LNHDA and CDR2 SQIVND (reference sequence). This chain's CDR3 is CATTVNQGQFYGYTF. The CDR3 coding sequence is TGTGCCACTACCGTTAATCAGGGACAGTTCTATGGCTACACCTTC.

This clone has a handful of counts. V gene TRBV9 combines with J gene TRBJ2-7; D remains unclear. This CDR3 region has 14 residues. Trimming took off 0 bases at V and 9 bases at J, with 16 bases between the two ends. Germline CDR1 SGDLS, CDR2 YYNGEE. For the CDR3, the DNA is TGTGCCAGCAGCGTAGGAGACTTCCCTTTCGGGCAGTACTTC. It codes for CASSVGDFPFGQYF.

The chain is built from TRBV3-1 (or the pseudogene TRBV3-2) and TRBJ2-3, with TRBD2 identical over 14 bases. Trimming took 3 bases from V and 1 from J; bases not matched to a gene: 6. From germline, CDR1 is LGHDT and CDR2 YNNKEL (reference sequence). This CDR3 region has 18 residues. Here the CDR3 reads CASSHPGLAGGGTDTQYF. Written as DNA, the CDR3 is TGTGCCAGCAGCCACCCCGGACTAGCGGGAGGAGGCACAGATACGCAGTATTTT.

The chain combines TRBV18 with TRBJ2-1; TRBD2 aligns across 9 bases. The germline CDR1 and CDR2 sequences are KGHSH and LQKENI. Losses at the gene ends were 0 bases for V and 0 bases for J; bases not matched to a gene: 6. The CDR3 totals 18 residues. The CDR3 sequence: CASSPPRLAGSSYNEQFF. In nucleotides, the CDR3 is TGTGCCAGCTCACCACCCCGGCTAGCGGGAAGCTCCTACAATGAGCAGTTCTTC.

The chain employs TRBV29-1 and TRBJ1-5; possibly TRBD1 for D (6 bases). This CDR3 region has 13 residues. The V and J ends lost 4 bases and 4 bases respectively, with 11 bases between them. Germline V gives CDR1 SQVTM, CDR2 ANQGSEA. DNA of the CDR3: TGCAGCGTTGTAGGGGGTGGAAATCAGCCCCAGCATTTT. It specifies CSVVGGGNQPQHF.

This clone has just a few counts. The chain has TRBV3-1 (or the pseudogene TRBV3-2) and TRBJ2-3; possible D gene TRBD1, 6 bases. Germline CDR1 LGHDT, CDR2 YNNKEL (reference sequence). The CDR3 is 18 residues long. With 0 bases removed from V and 0 bases from J, the gap between germline ends came to 16 bases. The CDR3 loop is CASSQDGGSAPSTDTQYF. CDR3 bases: TGTGCCAGCAGCCAAGATGGGGGCTCAGCACCTAGCACAGATACGCAGTATTTT.

This chain links TRBV28 with TRBJ1-2; maybe TRBD1 (5 bases). This CDR3 is built from 13 residues. Trimming left V 2 bases short and J 2 bases short, with 6 bases between. Germline V gene sequence: CDR1 MDHEN, CDR2 SYDVKM. The DNA of the CDR3 is TGTGCCAGCAGTTTAGACAGCAACTATGGCTACACCTTC. Translating gives CASSLDSNYGYTF.

The chain couples TRBV12-3 or TRBV12-4 to TRBJ2-4; D is uncertain. V was cut by 3 bases and J by 7 bases, with 4 bases left in between. The CDR3 contains 11 residues. CDR3 in amino acids: CASSLTNIQYF. The CDR3 DNA sequence: TGTGCCAGCAGTTTGACTAACATTCAGTACTTC.

The J gene is TRBJ1-2, the V gene TRBV11-3, with D hard to call. The CDR3 is 14 residues long. V shed 7 bases and J shed 5 bases, with 17 bases lying between them. CDR1 is SGHNT and CDR2 is YENEEA in the germline V gene. CDR3 loop: CASTPSRTPYGYTF. In DNA form, the CDR3 reads TGTGCCAGCACCCCTTCTAGAACGCCGTATGGCTACACCTTC.

The chain links TRBV11-3 to TRBJ1-2, with a weak D call TRBD1 (6 bases). The CDR3 runs 17 residues. Trimming removed 0 bases at V and 2 bases at J, with 16 bases between. Germline CDR1 reads SGHNT; CDR2 reads YENEEA. CDR3 in DNA: TGTGCCAGCAGCTTAGACCCTAGGGGACACAGAAACTATGGCTACACCTTC. It is translated as CASSLDPRGHRNYGYTF.

The chain has TRBV5-3 and TRBJ1-2; a possible D gene is TRBD1 (6 bases). TRBV5-3 is classed as an ORF, of uncertain function. V lost 5 bases to trimming and J lost 6 bases, with 14 bases between them. The length of the CDR3 is 13 residues. The CDR3 DNA sequence: TGTGCCAGAAGTTACCCCGGGGACAATGGCTACACCTTC. As protein: CARSYPGDNGYTF.

This chain uses TRBV28 with TRBJ1-2; 8 bases match TRBD1. V was clipped by 6 bases and J by 3 bases; unmatched bases: 6. The CDR3 spans 14 residues. CDR1 and CDR2 from the germline V gene are MDHEN and SYDVKM. The CDR3 DNA follows: TGTGCCAGCAGCGGAACAGGGGGACACTATGGCTACACCTTC. It codes for CASSGTGGHYGYTF.

The V and J genes are TRBV5-1 and TRBJ2-5, with TRBD2 matching over 11 bases. CDR3 length: 15 amino acids. V gave up 6 bases and J gave up 3 bases; unmatched junction bases: 7. Germline V CDR1 and CDR2: SGHRS, YFSETQ. CDR3 residues: CASKRTSGSEETQYF. Written as DNA, the CDR3 is TGCGCCAGCAAAAGAACTAGCGGGAGTGAAGAGACCCAGTACTTC.

The chain has TRBV5-6 and TRBJ1-2; D is ambiguous. The CDR3 is made up of 14 amino acids. Trimming removed 4 bases from V and 4 bases from J, with 14 bases in between. CDR1 and CDR2 from the germline V gene are SGHDT and YYEEEE. CDR3 DNA: TGTGCCAGCAGCCCTACCGATAGTCTCTATGGCTACACCTTC. Translated, it gives CASSPTDSLYGYTF.

The V gene is TRBV9, the J gene TRBJ2-7, with TRBD2 identical over 10 bases. Per germline, CDR1 SGDLS and CDR2 YYNGEE. V lost 3 bases and J lost 5; bases outside the gene matches: 14. This CDR3 spans 17 amino acids. The CDR3 nucleotides read TGTGCCAGCAGCGAGGCCCCAGCTAGCGGGAGTAGGAACGAGCAGTACTTC. Its translation: CASSEAPASGSRNEQYF. Looking up the rest from reference TRBV9 and TRBJ2-7 gives the full variable domain: DSGVTQTPKHLITATGQRVTLRCSPRSGDLSVYWYQQSLDQGLQFLIQYYNGEERAKGNILERFSAQQFPDLHSELNLSSLELGDSALYFCASSEAPASGSRNEQYFGPGTRLTVT.

The gene calls are TRBV5-6 and TRBJ1-3; D might be TRBD1 (6 bases). The CDR3 extends over 16 amino acids. Trimming took off 1 base at V and 9 bases at J, with 20 bases between the two ends. Germline lookup yields CDR1 SGHDT and CDR2 YYEEEE. DNA for the CDR3: TGTGCCAGCAGCTTGTACGGGACACGGCTTGGGAGCACCATATATTTT. It specifies CASSLYGTRLGSTIYF.

The table lists this clone with many counts. The chain couples TRBV29-1 to TRBJ1-2; D is perhaps TRBD1 (6 bases). Trimming removed 5 bases at V and 5 bases at J, with 12 bases between. The germline gives CDR1 SQVTM, CDR2 ANQGSEA. The CDR3 has 12 residues. The CDR3 loop is CSVSLQGYGYTF. The CDR3 nucleotides are TGCAGCGTTTCATTACAGGGTTATGGCTACACCTTC.

The V gene is TRBV7-8, the J gene TRBJ1-2, with 7 bases that match TRBD1. The CDR3 is made up of 15 amino acids. V lost 4 bases and J lost 5; bases outside the gene matches: 10. CDR1 is SGHVS, CDR2 FQNEAQ, per germline. This chain's CDR3 is CASSSQGKGQYGYTF. CDR3 nucleotides: TGTGCCAGCAGCTCACAGGGGAAGGGGCAGTATGGCTACACCTTC. Looking up the rest from reference TRBV7-8 and TRBJ1-2 gives the full variable domain: GAGVSQSPRYKVAKRGQDVALRCDPISGHVSLFWYQQALGQGPEFLTYFQNEAQLDKSGLPSDRFFAERPEGSVSTLKIQRTQQEDSAVYLCASSSQGKGQYGYTFGSGTRLTVV.

This clone came up once. The chain is built from TRBV6-6 and TRBJ1-5, with D perhaps matching TRBD1 (5 bases). The V gene's germline CDR1 is MNHNY and CDR2 SVGAGI (reference sequence). CDR3 length equals 15 residues. V lost 6 bases and J 2 bases, leaving 14 bases between the germline ends. The CDR3 DNA follows: TGTGCCAGCAGCCAAGGTTCAGGGCGCAATCAGCCCCAGCATTTT. Its protein is CASSQGSGRNQPQHF.